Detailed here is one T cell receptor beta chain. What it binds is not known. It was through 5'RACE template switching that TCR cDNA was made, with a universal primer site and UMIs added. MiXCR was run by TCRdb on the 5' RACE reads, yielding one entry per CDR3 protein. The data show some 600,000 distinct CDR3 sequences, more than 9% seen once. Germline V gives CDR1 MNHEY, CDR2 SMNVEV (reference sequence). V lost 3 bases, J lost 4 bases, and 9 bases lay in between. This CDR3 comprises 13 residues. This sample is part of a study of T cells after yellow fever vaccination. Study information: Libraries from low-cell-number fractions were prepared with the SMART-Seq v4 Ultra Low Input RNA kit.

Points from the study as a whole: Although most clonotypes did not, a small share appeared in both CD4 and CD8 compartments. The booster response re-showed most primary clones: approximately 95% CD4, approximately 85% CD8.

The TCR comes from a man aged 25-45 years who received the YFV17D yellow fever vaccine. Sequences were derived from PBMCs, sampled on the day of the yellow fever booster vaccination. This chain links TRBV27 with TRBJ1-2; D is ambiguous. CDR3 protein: CASSFAASYGYTF. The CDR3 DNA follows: TGTGCCAGCAGTTTTGCAGCCTCCTATGGCTACACCTTC.